Listed here are 5 T cell receptor beta chains from one sample, sequenced in a study of CD8 T cells in ankylosing spondylitis. In TCRdb, the 5' RACE reads were re-called with MiXCR into one record per CDR3 protein. The table includes roughly 130,000 distinct CDR3 sequences, about 7% detected once. Sequenced: blood, either unsorted or a sorted T cell fraction (not recorded which). The receptors were sampled from a male donor with ankylosing spondylitis or in good health (not recorded which).

This clonotype occurred a few times. This rearrangement joins TRBV7-2 to TRBJ2-7, with D perhaps TRBD1 or TRBD2 (5 bases each). Germline assignment: CDR1 SGHTA and CDR2 FQGNSA. The CDR3 has 16 residues. Trimming pared 0 bases from V and 5 bases from J, leaving 17 bases between. The CDR3 loop is CASSLALLQGVDEQYF. The CDR3 nucleotides read TGTGCCAGCAGCTTAGCGCTATTGCAGGGAGTTGACGAGCAGTACTTC.

This clonotype was detected many times. V and J are TRBV12-3 or TRBV12-4 and TRBJ1-2, with TRBD1 identical over 9 bases. The CDR3 covers 14 residues. V lost 7 bases to trimming and J lost 2 bases; unmatched junction nucleotides: 5. The CDR3 region is CASTLGTGNYGYTF. CDR3 coding DNA: TGTGCCAGCACCCTAGGGACAGGGAACTATGGCTACACCTTC.

Points on this clonotype: This may come from a read error, since a much larger clone is one base off. Without the conserved terminal phenylalanine or tryptophan, this CDR3 likely stems from a read error. The rearrangement links TRBV12-3 or TRBV12-4 to TRBJ1-2, with 9 nucleotides matching TRBD1. The CDR3 is 16 amino acids. V shed 5 bases, J shed 6 bases, and the junction held 13 bases outside the gene matches. The CDR3 region has the DNA TGTGCCAGCAGTCCCACAGGGGGCGGGCGGGTAGATGGCTACACCATC. Protein: CASSPTGGGRVDGYTI.

The DNA of the CDR3 is TGTGCCAGCAGCTTCGGCGGGGGGCCAACCTACGAGCAGTACTTC. It yields the protein CASSFGGGPTYEQYF. V is TRBV7-2 and J is TRBJ2-7, with 8 bases matching TRBD2. With 3 bases clipped from V and 2 bases from J, the junction kept 6 bases outside the gene matches. This CDR3 contains 15 residues. CDR1 and CDR2 from the germline V gene are SGHTA and FQGNSA.

This clonotype was counted many times. This rearrangement joins TRBV20-1 to TRBJ2-5; D not resolved. Germline values: CDR1 DFQATT, CDR2 SNEGSKA (reference sequence). V lost 4 bases, J lost 1 base, and 10 bases lay in between. CDR3 size: 13 residues. The CDR3 loop reads CSATQKSQETQYF. CDR3 DNA sequence: TGCAGTGCTACGCAGAAGTCCCAAGAGACCCAGTACTTC.